This TCR beta chain originates from a study of HIV-infected patients and healthy controls. No cell fractionation was done, so the repertoire covers all unsorted peripheral blood T cells. Germline CDR1 reads LGHNA; CDR2 reads YNFKEQ. J lost 5 bases, V lost 0 bases, and 6 bases had no gene match. The CDR3 contains 16 residues. cDNA was made from approximately 0.55 ug RNA using alpha and beta constant primers. Separate chain-specific third strand synthesis with multiplexing indices produced the alpha and beta libraries. All rearrangements within a chain used one primer pair; cDNA molecules carried barcodes. TCRdb redid the calling of the 5' RACE reads with MiXCR, one entry per CDR3 protein. The table shows around 20,000 distinct CDR3 sequences, with 8.5% to 9.5% occurring only once. In this sample, this clonotype turned up many times. Its antigen is unidentified. General study results and limits: Significantly higher mean Gini indices appeared in HIV-infected repertoires, possibly reflecting oligoclonality. Compared with untreated HIV+ repertoires, healthy controls showed roughly threefold more distinct CDR3s and higher Shannon diversity.

This clonotype originated in an adult in good health. Sequenced: blood. The chain recombines TRBV4-2 with TRBJ2-5; 10 bases agree with TRBD2. The chain's CDR3 is CASSQDPSGSGETQYF. CDR3 nucleotides: TGTGCCAGCAGCCAAGACCCTAGCGGGAGCGGCGAGACCCAGTACTTC.